Sequencing of this TCR beta chain was carried out in a study of blood T cell repertoires in COVID-19 (dated by TCRdb to 2018 to 2020). General notes on the study: Samples from collaborators originated in the United States, Italy and Spain and spanned both the acute and convalescent phases of COVID-19. A de-identified subject ID, COVID-19 status, age in years and sex were almost always included in the sample metadata. Samples were obtained from the ongoing ImmuneRACE study (first 160 participants) and from 1,200 or so subjects provided by 6 global collaborators. The material from the prospective study consisted of cDNA or gDNA derived from T cells, B-cell-depleted T cells, or PBMCs. The repertoires were released in a freely available public database meant as a resource for research on the immune response to SARS-CoV-2. Where available, HLA class I and class II types were taken from metadata supplied by the sample provider and were not determined by assay-based typing. The dataset comprised deeply sampled blood TCRbeta repertoires from subjects exposed to, actively infected with, or recovered from COVID-19. General study outcomes and caveats: The quantity of clinical and demographic metadata differed by source and by participant and was supplied without curation.

The germline V end is reduced by 2 bases and the J end by 6 bases; junction bases left unmatched: 3. CDR1 SGHKS and CDR2 YYEKEE were looked up in the germline V gene (reference sequence). The CDR3 starts with the cysteine, ends with the phenylalanine, and has 14 residues. The retained sequence is limited to the CDR3, 42 bases, with the frame set at the first base. Concerning this clone: Its antigen specificity is not known. Base qualities are not at hand, and no much larger clone is one base apart.

In the prospective study, participants were about 18 to 95 years old, resided in fewer than 25 geographic areas of the United States, and were enrolled through a virtual design. To assign participants to cohorts, the prospective study relied on clinical history that participants themselves reported in a screening survey and a study questionnaire. Recovered participants in ImmuneRACE Cohort 3 were defined as having two consecutive negative NP/OP PCR tests, clearance from a healthcare professional, or resolution of symptoms. Mobile phlebotomists in the prospective study collected whole blood, serum and a nasopharyngeal or oropharyngeal swab from every participant. Additional blood draws and questionnaires over an approximately 2-month period could optionally be provided by prospective study participants. Before DNA extraction, prospective study blood samples were shipped either frozen or at room temperature.

TCRbeta CDR3 regions were amplified from genomic DNA by means of the immunoSEQ Assay, a bias-controlled multiplex PCR. The paper's data handling went like this. The number of nucleated cells in each sample was estimated by amplification of reference gene primers within the assay. Sequence reads were collapsed and filtered to measure the absolute abundance of every unique TCRbeta CDR3 rearrangement. For each sample, productive Simpson clonality was calculated by taking the square root of Simpson's diversity index across productive rearrangements. Here the immuneACCESS table is served through TCRdb, limited to in-frame sequences with V and J called. Missing clones are a known gap in these copies; in checked studies unresolved V genes cover under half, and the rest lacks a known reason. V and J calls and clone size are as listed in that table; D and trimming were resolved from the DNA. The sample yields 250,000 to 350,000 clones; more than 85% were counted once. The ten most abundant clones make up approximately 17% of the sample.

The source material was PBMCs or T cells enriched from blood (not recorded which). The receptor chain draws on TRBV5-5 and TRBJ1-5, with TRBD1 identical over 9 junction bases. The receptor was derived from a woman younger than 45 who had recovered from COVID-19. The CDR3 has the sequence CASSLDRGGQPQHF. The sequence in DNA is TGTGCCAGCAGCTTAGACAGGGGGGGTCAGCCCCAGCATTTT.